This passage covers 13 T cell receptor beta chains from one sample sequenced in a study of cytomegalovirus exposure and HLA in healthy donors. Primers for the PCR totalled 60 Vbeta and 13 Jbeta. Clones were sequenced by immunoSEQ multiplex PCR, and TCRdb holds only the in-frame ones, with some missing. The sample contains under 150,000 clones, about two thirds of which appear only once. The sequencing input was PBMCs. The receptors come from a man aged 50-60 years in good health and CMV-seropositive.

This clone has only one observation. The rearrangement links TRBV6-5 to TRBJ2-7; D call uncertain. Germline lookup yields CDR1 MNHEY and CDR2 SVGAGI. The CDR3 length is 13 residues. V was trimmed by 5 bases and J by 3 bases, leaving 11 bases between them. CDR3 sequence: CASSTDTRYEQYF. The CDR3 nucleotides are TGTGCCAGCAGTACCGACACACGCTACGAGCAGTACTTC.

The chain has TRBV5-4 and TRBJ2-5; maybe TRBD2 (5 bases). The CDR3 sequence is 13 residues long. Germline assignment: CDR1 SGHNT and CDR2 YYREEE (reference sequence). Trimming pared 4 bases from V and 3 bases from J, leaving 10 bases between. The CDR3 region is CASSEGLEETQYF. The CDR3 DNA reads as TGTGCCAGCAGCGAGGGATTAGAAGAGACCCAGTACTTC.

The chain couples TRBV7-6 to TRBJ1-2; no clear D. Trimming removed 3 bases at V and 4 bases at J, with 15 bases between. Germline assignment: CDR1 SGHVS and CDR2 FNYEAQ. The CDR3 consists of 15 residues. The CDR3 reads CASSLLDGEAYGYTF. For the CDR3, the DNA is TGTGCCAGCAGCTTGCTCGACGGGGAAGCCTATGGCTACACCTTC. Looking up the rest from reference TRBV7-6 and TRBJ1-2 gives the full variable domain: GAGVSQSPRYKVTKRGQDVALRCDPISGHVSLYWYRQALGQGPEFLTYFNYEAQQDKSGLPNDRFSAERPEGSISTLTIQRTEQRDSAMYRCASSLLDGEAYGYTFGSGTRLTVV.

The rearrangement joins TRBV6-6 to TRBJ2-7, with D hard to call. Germline-derived CDR1 and CDR2 are MNHNY and SVGAGI (reference sequence). Trimming cost V 0 bases and J 2 bases, with 8 bases left between them. The CDR3 is 14 residues long. CDR3 loop: CASSYSPPAYEQYF. In DNA, the CDR3 is TGTGCCAGCAGTTACTCTCCCCCAGCCTACGAGCAGTACTTC.

The chain has TRBV5-4 and TRBJ2-5; 7 bases map to TRBD2. This CDR3 contains 16 residues. CDR1 is SGHNT and CDR2 is YYREEE in the germline V gene (reference sequence). J was trimmed by 4 bases and V by 6 bases; bases with no gene match: 15. CDR3 sequence reads: CASTPMGGGFAETQYF. The DNA of the CDR3 is TGTGCCAGCACCCCCATGGGGGGGGGATTCGCAGAGACCCAGTACTTC.

This chain uses TRBV7-6 with TRBJ2-7, with D hard to call. This CDR3 is 14 amino acids long. The V and J ends lost 5 bases and 3 bases respectively, with 14 bases between them. The V gene's germline CDR1 is SGHVS and CDR2 FNYEAQ. CDR3 bases: TGTGCCAGCAGCGCAGCGAGCGATTTCTACGAGCAGTACTTC. Amino acids: CASSAASDFYEQYF.

Only a few counts were recorded for this clone. V is TRBV18 and J is TRBJ2-1; D might be TRBD1 (6 bases). The CDR3 runs to 14 residues. CDR1 KGHSH and CDR2 LQKENI come from the germline V gene. Trimming cost V 3 bases and J 8 bases, with 14 bases left between them. CDR3 loop: CASSPRSAGDEQFF. As DNA, the CDR3 is TGTGCCAGCTCACCTCGTTCCGCAGGGGATGAGCAGTTCTTC.

The chain has TRBV18 and TRBJ1-4; perhaps TRBD1 as D (5 bases). This CDR3 comprises 14 residues. V lost 3 bases to trimming and J lost 8 bases, with 13 bases between them. Germline V lookup: CDR1 KGHSH, CDR2 LQKENI. CDR3 sequence reads: CASSPRRGEEKLFF. In DNA form, the CDR3 reads TGTGCCAGCTCACCGAGGAGGGGCGAGGAAAAACTGTTTTTT. Full variable domain (outside the CDR3, taken from reference TRBV18 and TRBJ1-4): NAGVMQNPRHLVRRRGQEARLRCSPMKGHSHVYWYRQLPEEGLKFMVYLQKENIIDESGMPKERFSAEFPKEGPSILRIQQVVRGDSAAYFCASSPRRGEEKLFFGSGTQLSVL.

In this sample, this clone turned up once. The chain is built from TRBV19 and TRBJ2-1; TRBD2 matches at 7 bases. Germline V gene lookup returns CDR1 LNHDA and CDR2 SQIVND (reference sequence). The CDR3 length is 10 residues. V trimming: 9 bases; J trimming: 15 bases; junction bases outside the gene matches: 8. The DNA of the CDR3 is TGTGCCAGGGGAGGGAGCTCTGGGTTCTTC. This gives the protein CARGGSSGFF. The full variable domain, its missing parts supplied by reference TRBV19 and TRBJ2-1, is DGGITQSPKYLFRKEGQNVTLSCEQNLNHDAMYWYRQDPGQGLRLIYYSQIVNDFQKGDIAEGYSVSREKKESFPLTVTSAQKNPTAFYLCARGGSSGFFGPGTRLTVL.

The chain is built from TRBV11-1 and TRBJ1-1; D perhaps matches TRBD1 (5 bases). Germline CDR1 SGHAT, CDR2 FQDESV (reference sequence). With 5 bases removed from V and 0 bases from J, the gap between germline ends came to 7 bases. The CDR3 loop spans 13 amino acids. CDR3 amino acids: CASSQGMNTEAFF. CDR3 coding DNA: TGTGCCAGCAGCCAGGGTATGAACACTGAAGCTTTCTTT.

A single count supports this clone. The chain couples TRBV27 to TRBJ2-6, with 8 bases that match TRBD1. The V and J ends lost 0 bases and 0 bases, in that order; junction bases with no gene match: 13. The CDR3 consists of 21 residues. In germline, CDR1 is MNHEY, CDR2 SMNVEV (reference sequence). In DNA, the CDR3 is TGTGCCAGCAGTTTATCGATAAGCCGGACAGGGTTCCCCTCTGGGGCCAACGTCCTGACTTTC. Protein product: CASSLSISRTGFPSGANVLTF.

This chain connects TRBV6-4 to TRBJ2-2, with D tentatively TRBD2 (5 bases). This CDR3 is built from 16 residues. Germline V gene lookup returns CDR1 MRHNA and CDR2 SNTAGT. V gave up 2 bases and J gave up 0 bases, with 10 bases separating them. CDR3 coding DNA: TGTGCCAGCAGTGACGGCACGGGGACGAACACCGGGGAGCTGTTTTTT. Translation: CASSDGTGTNTGELFF.

V usage is TRBV10-3 and J usage is TRBJ2-3, with TRBD2 matching over 10 bases. V was pared by 7 bases and J by 4 bases, with 5 bases of the junction left unmatched. This CDR3 is built from 14 residues. Germline CDR1 reads ENHRY; CDR2 reads SYGVKD. The CDR3 DNA follows: TGTGCCATCAAAACTAGCGGGGTGGCAGATACGCAGTATTTT. The encoded protein is CAIKTSGVADTQYF.